This TCR beta chain was observed in a study of radiation and T cells in renal cell carcinoma. Time point meaning: blood 4 weeks post-SBRT, at nephrectomy. Treatment in this sample: 15 Gy SBRT to primary tumor, nephrectomy 4 weeks later. Nephrectomy followed 15 Gy stereotactic body radiation by 4 weeks. Radiation-treated patients gave blood at baseline, week 2 and week 4. V lost 1 base and J lost 5, with 11 bases in between. The CDR3 spans 14 residues. Germline V gene sequence: CDR1 LGHNA, CDR2 YNFKEQ. Points from the study as a whole: Baseline intratumoral clonotype presence is unknown without pretreatment biopsies. Top tumor clonotypes rose in blood 2 weeks post-radiation, then contracted.

Here immunoSEQ multiplex PCR was the method, and the copy in TCRdb shows in-frame clones only, minus some. This table holds just over 95,000 clones, around 83% found once. This clone came up a few times. Its antigen is unidentified. The chain carries TRBV4-2 and TRBJ2-5; the D is unclear. The source was blood, collected from a patient whose treatment included radiotherapy and nephrectomy. The receptor's source is a man between 60 and 75 years old with renal cell carcinoma. The CDR3 reads CASSQGRVGETQYF. CDR3 DNA: TGTGCCAGCAGCCAAGGCCGAGTTGGGGAGACCCAGTACTTC.